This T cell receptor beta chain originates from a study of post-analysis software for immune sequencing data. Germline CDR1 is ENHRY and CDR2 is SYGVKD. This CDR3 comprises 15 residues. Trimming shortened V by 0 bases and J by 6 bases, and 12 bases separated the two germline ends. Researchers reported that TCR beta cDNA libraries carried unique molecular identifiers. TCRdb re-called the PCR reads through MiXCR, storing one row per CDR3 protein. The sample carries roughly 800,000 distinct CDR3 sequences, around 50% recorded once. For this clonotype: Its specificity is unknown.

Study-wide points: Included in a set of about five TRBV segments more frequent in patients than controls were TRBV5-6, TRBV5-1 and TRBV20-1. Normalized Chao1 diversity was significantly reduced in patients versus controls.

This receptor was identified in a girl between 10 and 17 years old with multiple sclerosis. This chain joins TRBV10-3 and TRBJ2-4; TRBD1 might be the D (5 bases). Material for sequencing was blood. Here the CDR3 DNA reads TGTGCCATCAGTGAGTCGGTAGGGCAGGGAAACATTCAGTACTTC. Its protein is CAISESVGQGNIQYF.